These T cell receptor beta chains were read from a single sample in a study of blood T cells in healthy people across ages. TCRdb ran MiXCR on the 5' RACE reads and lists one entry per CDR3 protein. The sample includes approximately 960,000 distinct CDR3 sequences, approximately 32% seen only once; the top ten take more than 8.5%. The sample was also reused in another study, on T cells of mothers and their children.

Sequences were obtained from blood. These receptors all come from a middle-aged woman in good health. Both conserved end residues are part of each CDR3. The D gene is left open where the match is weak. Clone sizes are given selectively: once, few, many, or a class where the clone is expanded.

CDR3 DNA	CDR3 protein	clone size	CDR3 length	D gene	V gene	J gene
TGCGCCAGCAGCCCTGGGACAGGCCCCGCGAATCAGCCCCAGCATTTT	CASSPGTGPANQPQHF	-	16	TRBD1	TRBV5-1	TRBJ1-5
TGTGCCAGCAGCCTTGCAGGACTAGCGGACAATGAGCAGTTCTTC	CASSLAGLADNEQFF	-	15	TRBD2	TRBV5-6	TRBJ2-1
TGTGCCAGCAGTACCGCCCCCCGGACAGGGGTAACCCAGTACTTC	CASSTAPRTGVTQYF	many	15	TRBD1	TRBV6-1	TRBJ2-5
TGTGCCAGCAGCGGGGCCGGAGGGGTAGATGAGCAGTTCTTC	CASSGAGGVDEQFF	-	14	-	TRBV9	TRBJ2-1
TGCAGTGCTAGAGATAGCGGACTAGCGGGAGAGAGCCTAGCCAAAAACATTCAGTACTTC	CSARDSGLAGESLAKNIQYF	-	20	TRBD2	TRBV20-1	TRBJ2-4
TGTGCCAGCAGCTCCGGGACTAGCGGTCTCCATGAGCAGTTCTTC	CASSSGTSGLHEQFF	-	15	TRBD2	TRBV7-2	TRBJ2-1
TGTGCCACCAGCAGAGAGCAGGCGGCCTTCGGGGAGCTGTTTTTT	CATSREQAAFGELFF	-	15	-	TRBV15	TRBJ2-2
TGTGCCTGGAGCCTGGACAACAATGAGCAGTTCTTC	CAWSLDNNEQFF	many	12	-	TRBV30	TRBJ2-1
TGCAGCGTTGGTCAGGGTAGCACGGATACGCAGTATTTT	CSVGQGSTDTQYF	-	13	-	TRBV29-1	TRBJ2-3
TGTGCCAGCAGCGTTGGGACAGGGGGTTACTACGAGCAGTACTTC	CASSVGTGGYYEQYF	-	15	TRBD1	TRBV3-1	TRBJ2-7